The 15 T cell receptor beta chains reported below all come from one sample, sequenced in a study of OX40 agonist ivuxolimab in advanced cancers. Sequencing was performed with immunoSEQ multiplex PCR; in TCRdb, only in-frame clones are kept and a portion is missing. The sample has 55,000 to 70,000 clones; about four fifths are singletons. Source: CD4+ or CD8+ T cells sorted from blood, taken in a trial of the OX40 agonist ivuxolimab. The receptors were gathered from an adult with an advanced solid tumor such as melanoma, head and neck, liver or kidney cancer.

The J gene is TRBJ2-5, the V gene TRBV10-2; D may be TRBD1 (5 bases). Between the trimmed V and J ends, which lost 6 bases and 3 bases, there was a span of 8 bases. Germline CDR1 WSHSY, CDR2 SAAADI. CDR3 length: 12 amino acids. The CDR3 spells CASRDTKETQYF. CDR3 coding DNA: TGCGCCAGCAGGGACACGAAAGAGACCCAGTACTTC.

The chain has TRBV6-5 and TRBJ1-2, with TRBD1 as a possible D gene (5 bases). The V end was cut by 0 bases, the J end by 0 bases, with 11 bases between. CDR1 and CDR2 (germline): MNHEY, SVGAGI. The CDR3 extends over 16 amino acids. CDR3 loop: CASSYSSSGTNYGYTF. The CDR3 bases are TGTGCCAGCAGTTACTCGTCTTCAGGGACTAACTATGGCTACACCTTC.

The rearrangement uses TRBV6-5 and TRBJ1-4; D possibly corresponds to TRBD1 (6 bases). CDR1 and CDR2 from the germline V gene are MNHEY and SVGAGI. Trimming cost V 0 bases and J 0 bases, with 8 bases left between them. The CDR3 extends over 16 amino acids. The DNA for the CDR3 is TGTGCCAGCAGTTACTCAGGGGGGGCAACTAATGAAAAACTGTTTTTT. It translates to CASSYSGGATNEKLFF.

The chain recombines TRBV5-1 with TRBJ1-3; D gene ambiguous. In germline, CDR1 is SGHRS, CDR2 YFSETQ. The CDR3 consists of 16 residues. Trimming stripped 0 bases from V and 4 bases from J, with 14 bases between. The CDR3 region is CASSLAGYGIGNTIYF. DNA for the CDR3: TGCGCCAGCAGCTTGGCCGGGTACGGGATCGGAAACACCATATATTTT.

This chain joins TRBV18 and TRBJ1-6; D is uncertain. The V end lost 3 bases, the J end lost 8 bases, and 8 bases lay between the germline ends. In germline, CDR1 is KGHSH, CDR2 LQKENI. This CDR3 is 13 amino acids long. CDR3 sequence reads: CASSPESDSPLHF. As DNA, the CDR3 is TGTGCCAGCTCACCTGAGAGCGATTCACCCCTCCACTTT.

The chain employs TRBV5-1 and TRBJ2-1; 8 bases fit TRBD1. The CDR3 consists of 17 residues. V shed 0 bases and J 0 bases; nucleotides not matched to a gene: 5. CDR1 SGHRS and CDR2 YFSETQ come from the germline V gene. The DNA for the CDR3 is TGCGCCAGCAGCTTGGGCGGACAGGGAAGCTCCTACAATGAGCAGTTCTTC. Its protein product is CASSLGGQGSSYNEQFF.

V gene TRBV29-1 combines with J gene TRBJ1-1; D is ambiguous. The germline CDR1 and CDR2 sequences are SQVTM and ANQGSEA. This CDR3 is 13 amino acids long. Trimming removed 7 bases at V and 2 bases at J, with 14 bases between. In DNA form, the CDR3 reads TGCAGCGCTTCAACCTTGGGCAACACTGAAGCTTTCTTT. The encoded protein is CSASTLGNTEAFF.

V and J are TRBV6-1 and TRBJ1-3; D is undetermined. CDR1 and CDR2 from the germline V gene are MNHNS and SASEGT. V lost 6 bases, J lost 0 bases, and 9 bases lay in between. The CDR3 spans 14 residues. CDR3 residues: CASRTQSSGNTIYF. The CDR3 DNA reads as TGTGCCAGCAGGACCCAGAGCTCTGGAAACACCATATATTTT.

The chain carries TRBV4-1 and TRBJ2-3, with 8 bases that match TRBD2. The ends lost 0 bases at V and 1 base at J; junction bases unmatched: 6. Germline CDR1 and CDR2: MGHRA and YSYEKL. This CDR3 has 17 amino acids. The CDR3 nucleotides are TGCGCCAGCAGCCAAGATTTTACCGGGAGGGGCACAGATACGCAGTATTTT. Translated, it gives CASSQDFTGRGTDTQYF.

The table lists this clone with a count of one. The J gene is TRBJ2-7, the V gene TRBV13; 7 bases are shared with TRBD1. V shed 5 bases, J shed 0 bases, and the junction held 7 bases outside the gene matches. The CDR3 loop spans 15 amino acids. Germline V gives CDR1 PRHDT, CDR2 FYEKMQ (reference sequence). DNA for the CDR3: TGTGCCAGCAGCCCACCGGGACAGACCTCCTACGAGCAGTACTTC. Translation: CASSPPGQTSYEQYF.

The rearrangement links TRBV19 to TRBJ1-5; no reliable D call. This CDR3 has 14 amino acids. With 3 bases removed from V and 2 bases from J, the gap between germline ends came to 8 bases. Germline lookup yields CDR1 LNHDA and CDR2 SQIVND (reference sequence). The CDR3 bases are TGTGCCAGTAGTATCGGTGACGGCAATCAGCCCCAGCATTTT. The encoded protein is CASSIGDGNQPQHF.

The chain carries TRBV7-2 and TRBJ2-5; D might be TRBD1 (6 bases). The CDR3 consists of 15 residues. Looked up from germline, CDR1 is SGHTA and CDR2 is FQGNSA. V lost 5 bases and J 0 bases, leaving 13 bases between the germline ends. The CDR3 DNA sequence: TGTGCCAGCAGCAAGAAGACAGGCGACCAAGAGACCCAGTACTTC. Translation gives CASSKKTGDQETQYF.

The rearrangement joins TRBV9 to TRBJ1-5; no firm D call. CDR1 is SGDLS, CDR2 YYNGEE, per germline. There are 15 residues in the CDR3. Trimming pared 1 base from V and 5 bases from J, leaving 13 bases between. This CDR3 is CASSVSPHGDQPQHF. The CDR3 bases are TGTGCCAGCAGCGTAAGCCCCCATGGAGATCAGCCCCAGCATTTT.

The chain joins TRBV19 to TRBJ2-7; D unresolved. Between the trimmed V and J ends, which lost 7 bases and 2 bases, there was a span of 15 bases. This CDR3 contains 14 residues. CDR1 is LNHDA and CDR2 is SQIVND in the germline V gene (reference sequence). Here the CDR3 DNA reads TGTGCCAGTAAAGCATTCTTCGACACCTACGAGCAGTACTTC. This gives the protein CASKAFFDTYEQYF.

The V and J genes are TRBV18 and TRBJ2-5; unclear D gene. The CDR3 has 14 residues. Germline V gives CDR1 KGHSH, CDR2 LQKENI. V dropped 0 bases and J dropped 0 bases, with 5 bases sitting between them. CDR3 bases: TGTGCCAGCTCACCACCACTGAACCAAGAGACCCAGTACTTC. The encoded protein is CASSPPLNQETQYF. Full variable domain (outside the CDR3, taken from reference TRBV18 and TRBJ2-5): NAGVMQNPRHLVRRRGQEARLRCSPMKGHSHVYWYRQLPEEGLKFMVYLQKENIIDESGMPKERFSAEFPKEGPSILRIQQVVRGDSAAYFCASSPPLNQETQYFGPGTRLLVL.